A single sample gave rise to the 18 T cell receptor beta chains below, sequenced in a study of Ad26.COV2.S vaccination and SARS-CoV-2 variants. The treatment: around 19 received Ad26.COV2.S at low or high dose, single or two shots; 5 received placebo; per-sample allocation not given. Sampling occurred on day 63 after the first vaccine or placebo injection. TCRdb keeps only in-frame clones here, not all; method: immunoSEQ multiplex PCR. Seen here are 300,000 to 350,000 clones, approximately 87% observed once, and the top ten hold approximately 5%. The sequences come from peripheral blood, collected in a trial of Ad26.COV2.S vaccine versus placebo. These receptor sequences come from a person between 18 and 65 years old who received the Ad26.COV2.S COVID-19 vaccine or a placebo.

To note about this clone: The same CDR3 is also encoded by other DNA sequences in this sample. The chain combines TRBV28 with TRBJ1-1, with no clear D. The CDR3 runs to 13 residues. Germline CDR1 MDHEN, CDR2 SYDVKM. V was pared by 2 bases and J by 0 bases, with 4 bases between. This CDR3 reads CASSLQVNTEAFF. The CDR3, as DNA: TGTGCCAGCAGTTTACAGGTGAACACTGAAGCTTTCTTT.

V and J are TRBV6-5 and TRBJ1-1, with D hard to call. The germline V gene has CDR1 MNHEY and CDR2 SVGAGI. Trimming left V 7 bases short and J 1 base short, with 7 bases between. This CDR3 is 12 amino acids long. CDR3 in DNA: TGTGCCAGCATCAAAGGGAACACTGAAGCTTTCTTT. Translating it yields CASIKGNTEAFF.

This clone was seen only once. The chain couples TRBV2 to TRBJ1-2, with D uncertain. The CDR3 runs to 12 residues. Deletions cut 7 bases from V and 5 bases from J, with 11 bases between. The V gene's germline CDR1 is SNHLY and CDR2 FYNNEI. In DNA form, the CDR3 reads TGTGCCAGCAATCCATCACGTTATGGCTACACCTTC. Its protein is CASNPSRYGYTF.

The rearrangement joins TRBV6-5 to TRBJ2-7; D remains unclear. Germline loops: CDR1 MNHEY, CDR2 SVGAGI. The CDR3 has 14 amino acids. The V end was cut by 8 bases, the J end by 0 bases, with 14 bases between. CDR3 bases: TGTGCCAGCGGCCGGACCATCCGCTCCTACGAGCAGTACTTC. As protein: CASGRTIRSYEQYF.

This sequence joins TRBV2 and TRBJ1-4; no definite D call. V shed 6 bases and J shed 5 bases, with 10 bases lying between them. Germline CDR1 reads SNHLY; CDR2 reads FYNNEI. There are 13 residues in the CDR3. The CDR3 here is CASSGVKNEKLFF. CDR3 sequence (DNA): TGTGCCAGCAGCGGAGTCAAAAATGAAAAACTGTTTTTT.

The chain has TRBV6-5 and TRBJ1-5; D is ambiguous. Germline V gene lookup returns CDR1 MNHEY and CDR2 SVGAGI. Trimming left V 2 bases short and J 4 bases short, with 9 bases between. This CDR3 contains 14 residues. The CDR3 spells CASSYGNGNQPQHF. CDR3 in DNA: TGTGCCAGCAGTTACGGGAATGGGAATCAGCCCCAGCATTTT.

The chain combines TRBV10-3 with TRBJ2-4; the D is unclear. CDR1 is ENHRY and CDR2 is SYGVKD in the germline V gene. The V and J ends lost 10 bases and 0 bases respectively, with 13 bases between them. The CDR3 runs 14 residues. In DNA form, the CDR3 reads TGTGCCAGCTCAGATAGACAAGCCAAAAACATTCAGTACTTC. As protein: CASSDRQAKNIQYF.

The chain is built from TRBV18 and TRBJ2-1; TRBD2 aligns across 12 bases. Germline-derived CDR1 and CDR2 are KGHSH and LQKENI. The length of the CDR3 is 14 residues. The V and J ends lost 7 bases and 5 bases, in that order; junction bases with no gene match: 3. CDR3 in DNA: TGTGCCAGCTTCCGGACTAGCGGGGACAATGAGCAGTTCTTC. Translation: CASFRTSGDNEQFF. Based on the CDR3 plus reference TRBV18 and TRBJ2-1, the full variable domain is NAGVMQNPRHLVRRRGQEARLRCSPMKGHSHVYWYRQLPEEGLKFMVYLQKENIIDESGMPKERFSAEFPKEGPSILRIQQVVRGDSAAYFCASFRTSGDNEQFFGPGTRLTVL.

This chain joins TRBV11-3 and TRBJ1-1, with D hard to call. Between the trimmed V and J ends, which lost 1 base and 10 bases, there was a span of 16 bases. Looked up from germline, CDR1 is SGHNT and CDR2 is YENEEA. The CDR3 consists of 14 residues. The DNA for the CDR3 is TGTGCCAGCAGCTTAGGAGGGTCCGCGGAGGGAGCTTTCTTT. Residues: CASSLGGSAEGAFF.

The chain combines TRBV5-1 with TRBJ1-5, with D tentatively TRBD1 (6 bases). The CDR3 spans 14 residues. The V gene's germline CDR1 is SGHRS and CDR2 YFSETQ. With 0 bases removed from V and 7 bases from J, the gap between germline ends came to 11 bases. CDR3 coding DNA: TGCGCCAGCAGCTTGGAAGGGGGAACCCAGCCCCAGCATTTT. This sequence encodes CASSLEGGTQPQHF.

The chain links TRBV7-6 to TRBJ2-1; 12 bases are a match to TRBD2. From germline, CDR1 is SGHVS and CDR2 FNYEAQ. V shed 5 bases, J shed 6 bases, and the junction held 5 bases outside the gene matches. CDR3 size: 15 residues. The CDR3 region is CASSKGLAGSNEQFF. The CDR3 DNA sequence: TGTGCCAGCAGCAAAGGACTAGCGGGGTCCAATGAGCAGTTCTTC.

The rearrangement joins TRBV3-1 (or the pseudogene TRBV3-2) to TRBJ1-2; the match to TRBD1 covers 7 bases. Per germline, CDR1 LGHDT and CDR2 YNNKEL (reference sequence). This CDR3 is built from 16 residues. V was pared by 4 bases and J by 10 bases, with 18 bases of the junction left unmatched. CDR3 bases: TGTGCCAGCAGCCCGGGGACAGCGGGGAATGAACTGGCCTACACCTTC. Its protein is CASSPGTAGNELAYTF.

V gene TRBV11-1 combines with J gene TRBJ2-2; D is possibly TRBD1 (5 bases). V shed 1 base and J shed 6 bases, with 6 bases lying between them. CDR1 is SGHAT, CDR2 FQDESV, per germline (reference sequence). CDR3 length: 13 residues. The CDR3 DNA reads TGTGCCAGCAGCTTAGGGGGCGCCGGGGAGCTGTTTTTT. Translated, it gives CASSLGGAGELFF.

The chain joins TRBV10-3 to TRBJ2-3; a possible D gene is TRBD2 (6 bases). Germline lookup yields CDR1 ENHRY and CDR2 SYGVKD. The CDR3 has 11 residues. The ends were cut back, 11 bases at V and 7 bases at J, with 13 bases in the middle. CDR3: CAASESHTQYF. As DNA, the CDR3 is TGTGCCGCTAGCGAGTCACATACGCAGTATTTT.

The J gene is TRBJ1-1, the V gene TRBV11-2; maybe TRBD1 (6 bases). Germline CDR1 reads SGHAT; CDR2 reads FQNNGV. V lost 5 bases, J lost 1 base, and 8 bases lay in between. CDR3 length: 13 residues. The CDR3 DNA follows: TGTGCCAGCAGCCAACAGGGGAACACTGAAGCTTTCTTT. Protein sequence: CASSQQGNTEAFF.

The V and J genes are TRBV10-2 and TRBJ1-5; D possibly corresponds to TRBD1 (6 bases). Deletions cut 0 bases from V and 7 bases from J, with 10 bases between. The germline V gene encodes CDR1 WSHSY and CDR2 SAAADI. This CDR3 has 14 amino acids. CDR3 sequence: CASSESGGLQPQHF. The CDR3 DNA follows: TGCGCCAGCAGTGAGTCAGGGGGTTTGCAGCCCCAGCATTTT.

The CDR3 here is CASSTRQADTQYF. The CDR3 DNA is TGTGCCAGTAGTACGCGACAGGCAGATACGCAGTATTTT. V is TRBV19 and J is TRBJ2-3; tentative D call: TRBD1 (6 bases). This CDR3 region has 13 residues. V lost 4 bases and J lost 4, with 9 bases in between. Germline V gives CDR1 LNHDA, CDR2 SQIVND (reference sequence).

This chain links TRBV25-1 with TRBJ2-3; D gene unclear. V was pared by 4 bases and J by 1 base, with 9 bases between. CDR1 is MGHDK and CDR2 is SYGVNS in the germline V gene. This CDR3 contains 14 residues. This CDR3 reads CASSADGRTDTQYF. CDR3 nucleotides: TGTGCCAGCAGTGCTGACGGGCGCACAGATACGCAGTATTTT.